Listed here are 25 T cell receptor beta chains from one sample, sequenced in a study of blood T cell repertoires in COVID-19. The repertoire was sequenced with immunoSEQ multiplex PCR; TCRdb's copy has only in-frame clones and lacks some. The sample lists 300,000 to 350,000 clones; about 90% were seen once. The sequenced sample was PBMCs or T cells enriched from blood (not recorded which). The receptors were sampled from a man younger than 40 who had recovered from COVID-19.

In this sample, this clone turned up a few times. The chain is built from TRBV7-8 and TRBJ1-2; D unresolved. Between the trimmed V and J ends, which lost 1 base and 0 bases, there was a span of 6 bases. This CDR3 contains 14 residues. CDR1 is SGHVS and CDR2 is FQNEAQ in the germline V gene. The CDR3 sequence: CASSLVAANYGYTF. In nucleotides, the CDR3 is TGTGCCAGCAGCTTAGTGGCGGCTAACTATGGCTACACCTTC.

The V gene is TRBV28, the J gene TRBJ1-1, with 7 positions matching TRBD1. Germline trimming cut 7 bases from V and 1 base from J; bases unmatched to any gene: 12. This CDR3 region has 16 residues. The germline CDR1 and CDR2 sequences are MDHEN and SYDVKM. CDR3 DNA: TGTGCCAGCACCTCGGCGGGTGGGACAGAGAACACTGAAGCTTTCTTT. As protein: CASTSAGGTENTEAFF.

V usage is TRBV29-1 and J usage is TRBJ1-1; tentatively, D is TRBD1 (5 bases). Between the trimmed V and J ends, which lost 6 bases and 2 bases, there was a span of 19 bases. CDR1 and CDR2 from the germline V gene are SQVTM and ANQGSEA. The CDR3 length is 15 residues. CDR3 bases: TGCAGCGTGAGAACGACAGCGACCCCTAACACTGAAGCTTTCTTT. Its translation: CSVRTTATPNTEAFF.

In its sample, this clone was seen once. J is TRBJ2-7 and V is TRBV13; TRBD2 might be the D (6 bases). The V gene lost 5 bases and the J gene lost 3 bases, with 17 bases spanning the gap. CDR3 size: 15 residues. CDR1 and CDR2 (germline): PRHDT, FYEKMQ (reference sequence). The CDR3 DNA follows: TGTGCCAGCAGCCGATACGCGGGGCAAGACTACGAGCAGTACTTC. Its translation: CASSRYAGQDYEQYF.

This clone was counted once. This rearrangement joins TRBV5-1 to TRBJ1-1, with a tentative D call TRBD1 (5 bases). The V gene's germline CDR1 is SGHRS and CDR2 YFSETQ. CDR3 length: 14 residues. V lost 2 bases to trimming and J lost 5 bases, with 13 bases between them. CDR3 residues: CASSFNTGGTEAFF. The CDR3 DNA sequence: TGCGCCAGCAGCTTCAACACCGGGGGGACTGAAGCTTTCTTT. The variable domain in full, completed from reference TRBV5-1 and TRBJ1-1, reads KAGVTQTPRYLIKTRGQQVTLSCSPISGHRSVSWYQQTPGQGLQFLFEYFSETQRNKGNFPGRFSGRQFSNSRSEMNVSTLELGDSALYLCASSFNTGGTEAFFGQGTRLTVV.

The chain recombines TRBV11-2 with TRBJ1-5; no firm D call. The CDR3 totals 14 residues. Germline V gives CDR1 SGHAT, CDR2 FQNNGV. The V and J ends lost 1 base and 0 bases respectively, with 4 bases between them. CDR3 region: CASSLGSSNQPQHF. The CDR3 DNA follows: TGTGCCAGCAGCTTAGGCAGTAGCAATCAGCCCCAGCATTTT.

This chain links TRBV30 with TRBJ2-1; TRBD2 aligns across 9 bases. The V and J ends lost 2 bases and 7 bases, in that order; junction bases with no gene match: 9. This CDR3 spans 15 amino acids. Germline V gene sequence: CDR1 GTSNPN, CDR2 SVGIG (reference sequence). This CDR3 reads CAWSRQAGGRNEQFF. In nucleotides, the CDR3 is TGTGCCTGGAGTCGGCAAGCGGGGGGAAGGAATGAGCAGTTCTTC.

This clone was detected a few times. The chain employs TRBV5-4 and TRBJ1-5; unclear D gene. Germline V gene lookup returns CDR1 SGHNT and CDR2 YYREEE (reference sequence). CDR3 length equals 16 residues. Trimming stripped 0 bases from V and 0 bases from J, with 10 bases between. The CDR3 region is CASSLGGPDSNQPQHF. The CDR3 DNA reads TGTGCCAGCAGCTTGGGCGGGCCAGATAGCAATCAGCCCCAGCATTTT. Together with reference TRBV5-4 and TRBJ1-5, the CDR3 gives the full variable domain: ETGVTQSPTHLIKTRGQQVTLRCSSQSGHNTVSWYQQALGQGPQFIFQYYREEENGRGNFPPRFSGLQFPNYSSELNVNALELDDSALYLCASSLGGPDSNQPQHFGDGTRLSIL.

The CDR3 sequence is CASSPEDRSSTGELFF. The CDR3 nucleotides read TGTGCCAGCTCACCAGAGGACAGAAGTTCCACCGGGGAGCTGTTTTTT. This chain uses TRBV18 with TRBJ2-2; TRBD1 is a possible D gene (6 bases). The length of the CDR3 is 16 residues. The V end was cut by 2 bases, the J end by 4 bases, with 14 bases between. Germline assignment: CDR1 KGHSH and CDR2 LQKENI. Full variable domain (rest looked up from reference TRBV18 and TRBJ2-2): NAGVMQNPRHLVRRRGQEARLRCSPMKGHSHVYWYRQLPEEGLKFMVYLQKENIIDESGMPKERFSAEFPKEGPSILRIQQVVRGDSAAYFCASSPEDRSSTGELFFGEGSRLTVL.

Here the CDR3 reads CASSIQGSTGELFF. The CDR3 nucleotides are TGTGCCAGTAGTATACAGGGTAGTACCGGGGAGCTGTTTTTT. The chain links TRBV19 to TRBJ2-2; possibly TRBD1 for D (5 bases). Germline CDR1 is LNHDA and CDR2 is SQIVND (reference sequence). CDR3 length equals 14 residues. V lost 2 bases and J lost 5, with 9 bases in between.

The chain carries TRBV9 and TRBJ1-5; a weak D match, TRBD1 (6 bases). This CDR3 has 14 residues. V lost 4 bases, J lost 1 base, and 9 bases lay in between. CDR1 and CDR2 (germline): SGDLS, YYNGEE. The chain's CDR3 is CASSTQGSNQPQHF. In nucleotides, the CDR3 is TGTGCCAGCAGCACCCAGGGGAGCAATCAGCCCCAGCATTTT.

The chain carries TRBV9 and TRBJ2-5; 10 bases are a match to TRBD2. This CDR3 comprises 15 residues. After removal of 3 bases from V and 5 bases from J, the junction contained 7 bases not matched to a gene. Germline V gives CDR1 SGDLS, CDR2 YYNGEE. The CDR3 coding sequence is TGTGCCAGCAGCGCCCGAGCGGGGGGGCGGGAGACCCAGTACTTC. Translation: CASSARAGGRETQYF.

On this clone itself: Relative to the germline gene, one junction end is altered; a read error may explain this. The chain couples TRBV5-1 to TRBJ1-1; the D is unclear. This CDR3 has 15 residues. Germline values: CDR1 SGHRS, CDR2 YFSETQ. The CDR3, as DNA: TGCGCCAGCAGCTTGGTTAGAGGGTTTAACAGTGAAGCTTTCTTT. This gives the protein CASSLVRGFNSEAFF.

CDR3 sequence: CASSEGEGEQFF. The CDR3 region has the DNA TGTGCCAGCAGTGAGGGGGAGGGTGAGCAGTTCTTC. The V gene is TRBV2, the J gene TRBJ2-1, with 7 bases aligning to TRBD2. Germline assignment: CDR1 SNHLY and CDR2 FYNNEI. This CDR3 spans 12 amino acids. V gave up 3 bases and J gave up 9 bases; unmatched junction bases: 2.

The chain links TRBV27 to TRBJ2-1, with 14 bases matching TRBD2. Germline CDR1 and CDR2: MNHEY and SMNVEV (reference sequence). With V trimmed by 10 bases and J by 3 bases, 17 bases remained unmatched. This CDR3 has 19 amino acids. Written as DNA, the CDR3 is TGTGCCAACCGATACCTGGGACTAGCGGGGGTTTCAGACTACAATGAGCAGTTCTTC. This gives the protein CANRYLGLAGVSDYNEQFF.

This rearrangement joins TRBV6-4 to TRBJ2-7; TRBD2 agrees at 10 bases. Germline CDR1 reads MRHNA; CDR2 reads SNTAGT. CDR3 length: 15 amino acids. V gave up 6 bases and J gave up 3 bases; unmatched junction bases: 8. The CDR3 sequence is CASSQERGGFYEQYF. The CDR3 coding sequence is TGTGCCAGCAGCCAGGAGCGGGGGGGGTTCTACGAGCAGTACTTC.

The V and J genes are TRBV5-4 and TRBJ2-7, with TRBD1 identical over 9 bases. The germline V gene encodes CDR1 SGHNT and CDR2 YYREEE (reference sequence). V gave up 4 bases and J gave up 6 bases; unmatched junction bases: 5. The CDR3 consists of 13 residues. CDR3 DNA sequence: TGTGCCAGCAGCAACCGGGACAGGGTCGAGCAGTACTTC. Residues: CASSNRDRVEQYF.

This rearrangement joins TRBV6-5 to TRBJ2-7; 8 bases line up with TRBD1. This CDR3 comprises 15 residues. V dropped 6 bases and J dropped 6; count of bases not matched to a gene: 13. Germline V gives CDR1 MNHEY, CDR2 SVGAGI. DNA of the CDR3: TGTGCCAGCAGGCCCCTAGGGCGAGACAGGGGCGAGCAGTACTTC. This encodes CASRPLGRDRGEQYF.

This rearrangement joins TRBV6-5 to TRBJ2-1, with 7 bases fitting TRBD1. Germline V lookup: CDR1 MNHEY, CDR2 SVGAGI. This CDR3 is built from 10 residues. J gave up 16 bases and V 6 bases, and 6 bases lay outside the gene matches. The CDR3 sequence: CASSDRVGFF. CDR3 DNA sequence: TGTGCCAGCAGCGACAGGGTAGGTTTCTTC.

CDR3 DNA sequence: TGTGCCAGCAGGCGGGGGGGCCTCCAAGAGACCCAGTACTTC. Translation gives CASRRGGLQETQYF. V and J are TRBV2 and TRBJ2-5; 9 nucleotides line up with TRBD2. There are 14 residues in the CDR3. In germline, CDR1 is SNHLY, CDR2 FYNNEI. Unmatched junction bases numbered 3, after V lost 6 bases and J lost 1 base.

The V and J genes are TRBV11-2 and TRBJ1-4; 8 nucleotides line up with TRBD1. Germline CDR1 is SGHAT and CDR2 is FQNNGV. This CDR3 contains 16 residues. V lost 5 bases to trimming and J lost 4 bases; unmatched junction nucleotides: 9. The CDR3: CASSPEWTGNNEKLFF. Written as DNA, the CDR3 is TGTGCCAGCAGCCCAGAATGGACAGGGAATAATGAAAAACTGTTTTTT.

The chain couples TRBV13 to TRBJ1-1; 7 bases agree with TRBD1. V lost 3 bases, J lost 7 bases, and 14 bases stayed unmatched. This CDR3 comprises 16 residues. Germline assignment: CDR1 PRHDT and CDR2 FYEKMQ (reference sequence). CDR3 sequence reads: CASSFDPGTNRGEAFF. The CDR3 nucleotides read TGTGCCAGCAGCTTCGACCCCGGGACAAACAGGGGTGAAGCTTTCTTT. The full variable domain, rest sourced from reference TRBV13 and TRBJ1-1, is AAGVIQSPRHLIKEKRETATLKCYPIPRHDTVYWYQQGPGQDPQFLISFYEKMQSDKGSIPDRFSAQQFSDYHSELNMSSLELGDSALYFCASSFDPGTNRGEAFFGQGTRLTVV.

CDR3 region: CASSLKGENYGYTF. Written as DNA, the CDR3 is TGTGCCAGCAGCTTAAAGGGGGAGAACTATGGCTACACCTTC. The gene calls are TRBV7-9 and TRBJ1-2; possibly TRBD1 for D (6 bases). Per germline, CDR1 SEHNR and CDR2 FQNEAQ (reference sequence). Deletions cut 2 bases from V and 2 bases from J, with 9 bases between. The CDR3 is 14 residues long.

The chain employs TRBV10-2 and TRBJ2-1; maybe TRBD2 (6 bases). CDR3 length: 14 amino acids. Germline V gives CDR1 WSHSY, CDR2 SAAADI. With 10 bases removed from V and 0 bases from J, the gap between germline ends came to 13 bases. The CDR3 loop is CANNRGDSYNEQFF. The CDR3 nucleotides are TGCGCCAACAACCGCGGGGACTCCTACAATGAGCAGTTCTTC.

V and J are TRBV28 and TRBJ2-2, with a tentative D call TRBD1 (7 bases). Germline CDR1 MDHEN, CDR2 SYDVKM. This CDR3 has 15 residues. The V end lost 5 bases, the J end lost 3 bases, and 13 bases lay between the germline ends. This chain's CDR3 is CASSPRRGDTGELFF. The CDR3 DNA sequence: TGTGCCAGCAGTCCCCGCAGGGGGGACACCGGGGAGCTGTTTTTT.